This T cell receptor beta chain appears in the sequencing data of a study of identical twins. Study-wide points: Abundant beta clonotypes from cord blood had fewer insertions, unlike memory repertoires, which showed none. Recombination models fit unrelated individuals' TCR alpha sharing but underestimated twins'. Where beta out-of-frame sequences were concerned, excess twin sharing was weaker.

Remarks on this clonotype: Its antigen is as yet unknown.

TCRdb analysed the 5' RACE reads with MiXCR anew, one entry per CDR3 protein. This repertoire shows some 710,000 distinct CDR3 sequences, approximately 6% found once; its top ten account for 1.5% to 2%. V was pared by 2 bases and J by 3 bases, with 20 bases between. From germline, CDR1 is SGHAT and CDR2 FQDESV (reference sequence). This CDR3 has 18 residues. V is TRBV11-1 and J is TRBJ1-5; the D gene is possibly TRBD1 (5 bases). The source of this sequence is a man aged 18 to 35 in good health. Sequenced input: naive T cells sorted from blood. CDR3 residues: CASSLYSSGLKPNQPQHF. CDR3 DNA sequence: TGTGCCAGCAGCTTATATTCGTCGGGACTTAAGCCCAATCAGCCCCAGCATTTT.